The rows below give T cell receptor beta chains drawn from one sample of a study of blood T cell repertoires in COVID-19. Assay used: immunoSEQ multiplex PCR; TCRdb lists only in-frame clones, some missing. The sample lists roughly 240,000 clones; roughly four fifths were seen once. The material sequenced was peripheral blood. The receptors were gathered from a woman older than 75 with acute or convalescent COVID-19. Each CDR3 is given with its conserved first and last residue. The D gene is left open where the match is weak. Clone sizes are given selectively: once, few, many, or a class where the clone is expanded.

-	TRBV20-1	few	TRBJ1-1	TGCAGTGCTAGTTGGCGATCATGGGCCACTGAAGCTTTCTTT	CSASWRSWATEAFF
-	TRBV7-8	-	TRBJ2-7	TGTGCCAGCAGCTTATATGCGGGAACGGACTCCTACGAGCAGTACTTC	CASSLYAGTDSYEQYF
-	TRBV5-8	-	TRBJ2-7	TGTGCCAGCAGCTACGACAGGTCGGACGAGCAGTACTTC	CASSYDRSDEQYF
-	TRBV6-6	few	TRBJ1-5	TGTGCCAGCAACCGGGGTAACGGCAATCAGCCCCAGCATTTT	CASNRGNGNQPQHF
-	TRBV27	-	TRBJ1-1	TGTGCCAGCAGGATCAGGGGTGGGGGCACTGAAGCTTTCTTT	CASRIRGGGTEAFF
TRBD2	TRBV5-1	-	TRBJ2-1	TGCGCCAGCAGCGCCGGGACTAGCGGTCTGGGGGAGCAGTTCTTC	CASSAGTSGLGEQFF
TRBD2	TRBV19	-	TRBJ2-5	TGTGCCAGTAGTGTCGCTACTAGCGCCATAGGGACCCAGTACTTC	CASSVATSAIGTQYF
-	TRBV3-1/TRBV3-2	-	TRBJ1-4	TGTGCCAGCAGCCTCATCGGGTCGGGTAATGAAAAACTGTTTTTT	CASSLIGSGNEKLFF
TRBD1	TRBV28	once	TRBJ1-2	TGTGCCAGCAGACTGGCCGGGACAGGAGTTTATGGCTACACCTTC	CASRLAGTGVYGYTF
TRBD1	TRBV9	-	TRBJ1-2	TGTGCCAGCAGCGTAGGAGAGGGGACAGCCCGATACACCTTC	CASSVGEGTARYTF
TRBD1	TRBV28	-	TRBJ2-2	TGTGCCAGCGGACAGGGTATGAACACCGGGGAGCTGTTTTTT	CASGQGMNTGELFF
TRBD2	TRBV7-6	-	TRBJ2-3	TGTGCCAGCAGCCCGTGGACTAGCGGGGGTGCAGATACGCAGTATTTT	CASSPWTSGGADTQYF
TRBD2	TRBV28	once	TRBJ2-7	TGTGCCAGCAGTCTCGACCCTAGCGGGACTCCCCACGAGCAGTACTTC	CASSLDPSGTPHEQYF
-	TRBV4-2	-	TRBJ1-5	TGTGCCAGCAGCCAAGACAGGGCCGATCAGCCCCAGCATTTT	CASSQDRADQPQHF
TRBD1	TRBV28	-	TRBJ1-2	TGTGCCAGCAGTTTTGGGGACAGATATAACTATGGCTACACCTTC	CASSFGDRYNYGYTF
-	TRBV5-1	few	TRBJ2-1	TGCGCCAGCAGCGTGACTAGTAATAATGAGCAGTTCTTC	CASSVTSNNEQFF
-	TRBV5-6	-	TRBJ2-7	TGTGTCAGCAGCTTATCCGGGAATGGACCCTACGAGCAGTACTTC	CVSSLSGNGPYEQYF
-	TRBV5-1	-	TRBJ2-7	TGCGCCAGCAGCTACCGACTAGTGCCCTACGAGCAGTACTTC	CASSYRLVPYEQYF
-	TRBV7-2	-	TRBJ1-4	TGTGCCAGCAGCTTAGTACCTCCGGCAACTAATGAAAAACTGTTTTTT	CASSLVPPATNEKLFF
TRBD1	TRBV3-1/TRBV3-2	-	TRBJ1-6	TGTGCCAGCAGCCCAACGGGACAGGGTGGTTCACCCCTCCACTTT	CASSPTGQGGSPLHF